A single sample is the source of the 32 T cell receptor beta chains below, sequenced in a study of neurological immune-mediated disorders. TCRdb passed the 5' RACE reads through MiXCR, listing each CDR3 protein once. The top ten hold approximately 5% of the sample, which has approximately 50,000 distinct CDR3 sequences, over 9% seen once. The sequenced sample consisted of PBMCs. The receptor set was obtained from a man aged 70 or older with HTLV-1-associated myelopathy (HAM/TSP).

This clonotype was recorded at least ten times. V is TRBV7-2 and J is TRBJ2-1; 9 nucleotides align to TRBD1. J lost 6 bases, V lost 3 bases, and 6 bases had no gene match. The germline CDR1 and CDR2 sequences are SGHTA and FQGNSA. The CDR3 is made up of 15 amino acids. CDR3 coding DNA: TGTGCCAGCAGCTTCTCTAGACAGGGGGGCAATGAGCAGTTCTTC. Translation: CASSFSRQGGNEQFF. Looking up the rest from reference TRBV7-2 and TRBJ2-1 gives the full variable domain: GAGVSQSPSNKVTEKGKDVELRCDPISGHTALYWYRQSLGQGLEFLIYFQGNSAPDKSGLPSDRFSAERTGGSVSTLTIQRTQQEDSAVYLCASSFSRQGGNEQFFGPGTRLTVL.

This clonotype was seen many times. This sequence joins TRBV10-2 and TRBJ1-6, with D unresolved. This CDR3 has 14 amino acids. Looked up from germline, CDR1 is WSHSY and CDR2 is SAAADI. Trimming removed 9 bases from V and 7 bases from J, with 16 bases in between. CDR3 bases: TGCGCCAGTGCCTTTACTCCAGAGAATTCACCCCTCCACTTT. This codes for CASAFTPENSPLHF.

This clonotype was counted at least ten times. The CDR3 sequence is CASSLGSRGWGEGAKNIQYF. In nucleotides, the CDR3 is TGTGCCAGCAGCTTAGGATCGCGGGGGTGGGGAGAAGGAGCCAAAAACATTCAGTACTTC. The gene calls are TRBV11-2 and TRBJ2-4; 7 bases agree with TRBD2. Germline V CDR1 and CDR2: SGHAT, FQNNGV. This CDR3 spans 20 amino acids. V was pared by 1 base and J by 0 bases, with 15 bases of the junction left unmatched.

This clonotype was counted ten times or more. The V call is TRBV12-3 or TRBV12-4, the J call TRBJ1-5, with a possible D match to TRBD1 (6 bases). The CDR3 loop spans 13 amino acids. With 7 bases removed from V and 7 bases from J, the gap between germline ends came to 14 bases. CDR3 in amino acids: CASTRGREQPQHF. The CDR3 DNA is TGTGCCAGCACCAGGGGCAGGGAACAGCCCCAGCATTTT.

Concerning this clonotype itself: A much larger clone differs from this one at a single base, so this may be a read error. DNA for the CDR3: TGTGCCAGCAGCAGGGGGAAAGAGACCCGGTACTTC. This sequence encodes CASSRGKETRYF. The chain recombines TRBV6-1 with TRBJ2-5; 7 bases match TRBD1. The CDR3 consists of 12 residues. Germline CDR1 MNHNS, CDR2 SASEGT.

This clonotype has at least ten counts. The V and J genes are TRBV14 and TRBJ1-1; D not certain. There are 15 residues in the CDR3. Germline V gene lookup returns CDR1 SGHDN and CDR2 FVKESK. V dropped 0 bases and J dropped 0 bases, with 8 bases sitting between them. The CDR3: CASSQEPNLNTEAFF. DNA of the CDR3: TGTGCCAGCAGCCAAGAGCCGAACTTGAACACTGAAGCTTTCTTT.

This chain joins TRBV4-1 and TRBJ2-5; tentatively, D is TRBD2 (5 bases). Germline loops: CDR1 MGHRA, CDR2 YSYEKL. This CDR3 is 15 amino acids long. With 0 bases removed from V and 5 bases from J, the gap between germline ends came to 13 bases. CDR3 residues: CASSQDLRARETQYF. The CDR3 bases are TGCGCCAGCAGCCAAGATTTGAGGGCCAGGGAGACCCAGTACTTC.

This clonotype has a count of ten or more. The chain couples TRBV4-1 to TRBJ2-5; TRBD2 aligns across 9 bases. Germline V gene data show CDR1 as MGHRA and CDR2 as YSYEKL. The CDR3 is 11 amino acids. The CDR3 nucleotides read TGCGCGACTAGCGGACAAGAGACCCAGTACTTC. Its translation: CATSGQETQYF.

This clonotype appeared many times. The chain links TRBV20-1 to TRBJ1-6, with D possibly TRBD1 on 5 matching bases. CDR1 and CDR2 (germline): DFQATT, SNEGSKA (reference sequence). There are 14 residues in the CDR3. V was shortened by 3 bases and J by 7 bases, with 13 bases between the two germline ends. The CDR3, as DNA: TGCAGTGCTAGCCCCGCAGACAGAAATTCACCCCTCCACTTT. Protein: CSASPADRNSPLHF.

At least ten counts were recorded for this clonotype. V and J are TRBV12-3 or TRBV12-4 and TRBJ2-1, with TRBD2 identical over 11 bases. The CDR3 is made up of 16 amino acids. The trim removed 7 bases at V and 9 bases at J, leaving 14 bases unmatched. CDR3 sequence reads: CASKVSGTSGRGEQFF. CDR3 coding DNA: TGTGCCAGCAAGGTTTCCGGGACTAGCGGCAGAGGTGAGCAGTTCTTC.

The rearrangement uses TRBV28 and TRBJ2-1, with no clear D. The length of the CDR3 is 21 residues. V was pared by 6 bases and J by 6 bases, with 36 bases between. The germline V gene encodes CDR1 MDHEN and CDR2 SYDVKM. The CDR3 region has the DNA TGTGCCAGCAGGAGAAGGCCCCCGGAACTCGCACGTAGATCAAGGACCAATGAGCAGTTCTTC. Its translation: CASRRRPPELARRSRTNEQFF. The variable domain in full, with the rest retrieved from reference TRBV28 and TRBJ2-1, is DVKVTQSSRYLVKRTGEKVFLECVQDMDHENMFWYRQDPGLGLRLIYFSYDVKMKEKGDIPEGYSVSREKKERFSLILESASTNQTSMYLCASRRRPPELARRSRTNEQFFGPGTRLTVL.

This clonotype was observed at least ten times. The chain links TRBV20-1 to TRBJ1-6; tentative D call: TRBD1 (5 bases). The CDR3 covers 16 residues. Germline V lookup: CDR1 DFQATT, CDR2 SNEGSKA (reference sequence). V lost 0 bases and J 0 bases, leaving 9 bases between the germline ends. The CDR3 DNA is TGCAGTGCTAGAGACAGGACAAGCTCCTATAATTCACCCCTCCACTTT. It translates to CSARDRTSSYNSPLHF.

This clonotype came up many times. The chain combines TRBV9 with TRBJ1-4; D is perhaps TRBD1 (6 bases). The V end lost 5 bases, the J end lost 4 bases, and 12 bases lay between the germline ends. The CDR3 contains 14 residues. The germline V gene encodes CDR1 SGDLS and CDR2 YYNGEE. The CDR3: CASSEDSGNEKLFF. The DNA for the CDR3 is TGTGCCAGCAGTGAGGACAGCGGTAATGAAAAACTGTTTTTT.

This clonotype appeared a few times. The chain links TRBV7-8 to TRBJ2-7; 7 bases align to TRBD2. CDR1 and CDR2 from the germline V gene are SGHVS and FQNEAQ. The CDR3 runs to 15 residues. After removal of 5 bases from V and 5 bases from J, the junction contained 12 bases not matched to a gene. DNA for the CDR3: TGTGCCAGCAGCACCGCCGGACTAGAGATCAACGAGCAGTACTTC. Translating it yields CASSTAGLEINEQYF.

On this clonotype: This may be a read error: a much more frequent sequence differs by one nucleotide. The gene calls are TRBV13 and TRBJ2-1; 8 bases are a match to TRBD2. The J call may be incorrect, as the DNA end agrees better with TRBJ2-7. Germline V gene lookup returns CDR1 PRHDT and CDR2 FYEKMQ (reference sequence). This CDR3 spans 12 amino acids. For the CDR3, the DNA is TGTGCCAGCAGCTTAAACGGGAGGGAACAGTACTTC. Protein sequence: CASSLNGREQYF.

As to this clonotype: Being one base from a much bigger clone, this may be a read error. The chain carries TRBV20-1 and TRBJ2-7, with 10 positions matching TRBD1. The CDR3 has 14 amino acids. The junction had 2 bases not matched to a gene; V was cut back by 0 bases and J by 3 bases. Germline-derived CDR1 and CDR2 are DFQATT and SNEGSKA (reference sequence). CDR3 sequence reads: CSAREGQGIYEQYF. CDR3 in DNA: TGCAGTGCTAGAGAGGGACAGGGGATCTACGAGCAGTACTTC.

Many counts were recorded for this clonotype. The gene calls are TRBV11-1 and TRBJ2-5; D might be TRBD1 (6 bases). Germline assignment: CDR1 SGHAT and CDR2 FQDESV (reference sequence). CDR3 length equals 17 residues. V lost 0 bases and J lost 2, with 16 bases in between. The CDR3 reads CASSLAPGHLSQETQYF. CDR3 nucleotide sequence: TGTGCCAGCAGCTTAGCTCCGGGACACCTCTCGCAAGAGACCCAGTACTTC.

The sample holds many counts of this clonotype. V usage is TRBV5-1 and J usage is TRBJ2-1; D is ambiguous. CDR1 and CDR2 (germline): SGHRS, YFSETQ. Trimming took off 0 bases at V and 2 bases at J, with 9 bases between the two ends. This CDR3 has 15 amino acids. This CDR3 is CASSLDGVAYNEQFF. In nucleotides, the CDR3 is TGCGCCAGCAGCTTGGACGGAGTGGCCTACAATGAGCAGTTCTTC.

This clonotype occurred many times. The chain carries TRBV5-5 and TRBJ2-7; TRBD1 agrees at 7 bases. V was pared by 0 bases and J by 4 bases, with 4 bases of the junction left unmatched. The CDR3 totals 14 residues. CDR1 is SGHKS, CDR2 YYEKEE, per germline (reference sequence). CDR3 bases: TGTGCCAGCAGCTTGGCCGGGACAGATTACGAGCAGTACTTC. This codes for CASSLAGTDYEQYF.

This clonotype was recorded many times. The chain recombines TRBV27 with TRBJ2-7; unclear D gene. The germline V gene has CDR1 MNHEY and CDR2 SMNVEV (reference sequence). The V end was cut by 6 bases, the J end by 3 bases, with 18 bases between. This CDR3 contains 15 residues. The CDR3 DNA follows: TGTGCCAGCAGCCGCAGGCCTCACGAAGTCTACGAGCAGTACTTC. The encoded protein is CASSRRPHEVYEQYF.

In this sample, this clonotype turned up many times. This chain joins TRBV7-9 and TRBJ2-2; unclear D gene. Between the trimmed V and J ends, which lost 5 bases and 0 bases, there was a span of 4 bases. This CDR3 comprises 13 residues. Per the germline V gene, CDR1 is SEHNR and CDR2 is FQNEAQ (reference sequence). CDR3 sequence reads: CASSQTNTGELFF. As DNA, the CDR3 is TGTGCCAGCAGCCAAACGAACACCGGGGAGCTGTTTTTT.

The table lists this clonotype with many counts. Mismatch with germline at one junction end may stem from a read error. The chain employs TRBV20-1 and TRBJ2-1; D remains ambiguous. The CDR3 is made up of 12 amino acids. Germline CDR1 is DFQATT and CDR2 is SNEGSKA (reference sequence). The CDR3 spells CSAGETFNEQFF. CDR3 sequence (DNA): TGCAGTGCTGGAGAGACTTTCAATGAGCAGTTCTTC.

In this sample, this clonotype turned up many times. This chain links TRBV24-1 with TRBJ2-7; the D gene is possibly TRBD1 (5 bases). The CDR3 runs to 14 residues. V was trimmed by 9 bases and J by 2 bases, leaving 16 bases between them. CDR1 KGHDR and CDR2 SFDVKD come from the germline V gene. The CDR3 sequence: CATVPTAVPYEQYF. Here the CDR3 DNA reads TGTGCCACCGTTCCGACAGCCGTTCCCTACGAGCAGTACTTC.

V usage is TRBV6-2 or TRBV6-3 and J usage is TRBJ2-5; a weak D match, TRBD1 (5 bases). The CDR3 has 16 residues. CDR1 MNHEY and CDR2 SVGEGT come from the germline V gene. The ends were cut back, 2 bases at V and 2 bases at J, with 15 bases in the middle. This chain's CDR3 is CASSYTGTGQQETQYF. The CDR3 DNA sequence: TGTGCCAGCAGTTACACAGGAACCGGACAACAAGAGACCCAGTACTTC.

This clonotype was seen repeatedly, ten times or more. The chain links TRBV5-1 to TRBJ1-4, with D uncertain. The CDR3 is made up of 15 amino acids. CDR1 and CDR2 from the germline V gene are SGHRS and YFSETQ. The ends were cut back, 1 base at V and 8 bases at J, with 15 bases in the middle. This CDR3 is CASSLNDRYREKLFF. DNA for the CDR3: TGCGCCAGCAGCTTGAACGATCGGTATCGCGAAAAACTGTTTTTT.

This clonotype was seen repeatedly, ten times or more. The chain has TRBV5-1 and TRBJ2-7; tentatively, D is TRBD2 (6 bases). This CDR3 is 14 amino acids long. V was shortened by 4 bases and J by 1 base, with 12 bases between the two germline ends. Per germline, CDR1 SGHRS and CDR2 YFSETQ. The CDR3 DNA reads TGCGCCAGCAGCCCCGGGACTTTTTCCTACGAGCAGTACTTC. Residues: CASSPGTFSYEQYF.

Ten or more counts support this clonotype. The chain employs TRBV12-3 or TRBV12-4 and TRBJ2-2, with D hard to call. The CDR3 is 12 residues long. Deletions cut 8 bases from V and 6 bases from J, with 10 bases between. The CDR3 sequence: CASQRPPGELFF. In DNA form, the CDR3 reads TGTGCCAGCCAACGTCCGCCCGGGGAGCTGTTTTTT.

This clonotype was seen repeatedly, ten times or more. The CDR3: CASRLGGGAKAEQYF. The CDR3 DNA reads TGTGCCAGCCGACTAGGCGGGGGGGCCAAGGCCGAGCAGTACTTC. The chain recombines TRBV6-1 with TRBJ2-7, with 9 bases fitting TRBD2. This CDR3 spans 15 amino acids. Germline V gene lookup returns CDR1 MNHNS and CDR2 SASEGT. J lost 6 bases, V lost 8 bases, and 14 bases had no gene match.

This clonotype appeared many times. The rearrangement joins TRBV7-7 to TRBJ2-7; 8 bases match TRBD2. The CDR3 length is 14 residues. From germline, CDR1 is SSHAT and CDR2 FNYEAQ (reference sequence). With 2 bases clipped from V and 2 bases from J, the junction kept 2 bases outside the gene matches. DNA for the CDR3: TGTGCCAGCAGCTTAACTAGCGGCACCTACGAGCAGTACTTC. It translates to CASSLTSGTYEQYF.

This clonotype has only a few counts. CDR3 nucleotides: TGTGCCAGTAGTAACGGCCGCTTCCGCCCGAACACTGAAGCTTTCTTT. Its protein is CASSNGRFRPNTEAFF. The chain recombines TRBV19 with TRBJ1-1; no clear D gene. The germline V gene has CDR1 LNHDA and CDR2 SQIVND (reference sequence). Trimming left V 4 bases short and J 1 base short, with 16 bases between. The CDR3 is 16 residues long.

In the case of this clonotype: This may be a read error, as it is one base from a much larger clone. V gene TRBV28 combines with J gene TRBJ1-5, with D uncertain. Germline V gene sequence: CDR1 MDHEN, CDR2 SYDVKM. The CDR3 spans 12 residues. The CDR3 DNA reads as TGTGCCATCAGTTTCCCTTGGGAGCCCCAGCATTTT. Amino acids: CAISFPWEPQHF.

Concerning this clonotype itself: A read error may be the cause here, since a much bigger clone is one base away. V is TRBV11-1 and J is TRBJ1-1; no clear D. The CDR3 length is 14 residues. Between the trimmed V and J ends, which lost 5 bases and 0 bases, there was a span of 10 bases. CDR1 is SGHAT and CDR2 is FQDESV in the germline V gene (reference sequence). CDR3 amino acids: CASSPQSLNTEAFF. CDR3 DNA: TGTGCCAGCAGCCCACAGTCTTTGAACACTGAAGCTTTCTTT. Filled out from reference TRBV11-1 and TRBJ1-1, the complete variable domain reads EAEVAQSPRYKITEKSQAVAFWCDPISGHATLYWYRQILGQGPELLVQFQDESVVDDSQLPKDRFSAERLKGVDSTLKIQPAELGDSAMYLCASSPQSLNTEAFFGQGTRLTVV.